The rows below give T cell receptor beta chains drawn from one sample of a study of vaccination and CD4 T cells after COVID-19. TCRdb re-called the PCR reads with MiXCR, one entry per CDR3 protein. This sample has about 18,000 distinct CDR3 sequences, with 50% to 55% found just once. Antigen specificity for these receptors is unknown. The specimen was CD4+ T cells from blood, cultured in vitro. The receptors stem from a human donor who had recovered from COVID-19. CDR3s include the opening cysteine and the closing phenylalanine or tryptophan. The order of the fields is CDR3 protein, CDR3 DNA, V gene, clone size, J gene, D gene. D genes are given only for firm matches. A clone size is listed for some rows: how often the clone was seen (once, few, many), or a class if it is expanded.

CDR3: CSAQTGTNYGYTF
DNA: TGCAGTGCCCAGACAGGAACTAACTATGGCTACACCTTC
V: TRBV20-1
size: .
J: TRBJ1-2
D: .

CDR3: CAWNSGQGDEQYF
DNA: TGTGCCTGGAATTCGGGACAGGGAGACGAGCAGTACTTC
V: TRBV30
size: .
J: TRBJ2-7
D: TRBD1

CDR3: CASSILDTQYF
DNA: TGTGCCAGTAGTATATTAGATACGCAGTATTTT
V: TRBV19
size: .
J: TRBJ2-3
D: .

CDR3: CAISERGEAFF
DNA: TGTGCCATCAGTGAGAGAGGTGAAGCTTTCTTT
V: TRBV10-3
size: .
J: TRBJ1-1
D: .

CDR3: CASSLGGQGDTIYF
DNA: TGTGCCAGCAGCTTAGGCGGACAGGGTGACACCATATATTTT
V: TRBV7-9
size: .
J: TRBJ1-3
D: TRBD1

CDR3: CASSSSSGSADTQYF
DNA: TGTGCCAGCAGCTCGTCTAGCGGGAGCGCAGATACGCAGTATTTT
V: TRBV7-2
size: .
J: TRBJ2-3
D: TRBD2

CDR3: CASSYRVRGEQYF
DNA: TGTGCCAGCAGTTACCGGGTGAGGGGTGAGCAGTACTTC
V: TRBV6-5
size: .
J: TRBJ2-7
D: .

CDR3: CASSQSTGVNTEAFF
DNA: TGTGCCAGCAGCCAGAGTACAGGAGTAAACACTGAAGCTTTCTTT
V: TRBV7-9
size: .
J: TRBJ1-1
D: .

CDR3: CSARDRVSGFGAFF
DNA: TGCAGTGCTAGAGACCGTGTTTCGGGGTTCGGAGCTTTCTTT
V: TRBV20-1
size: .
J: TRBJ1-1
D: .

CDR3: CSAFGGSPLHF
DNA: TGCAGTGCTTTTGGGGGTTCACCCCTCCACTTT
V: TRBV20-1
size: few
J: TRBJ1-6
D: .

CDR3: CSASDSKLASETQYF
DNA: TGCAGTGCTAGTGATTCTAAACTAGCGTCGGAGACCCAGTACTTC
V: TRBV20-1
size: .
J: TRBJ2-5
D: TRBD2

CDR3: CASSRTDRGTYGYTF
DNA: TGTGCCAGCAGCCGAACGGACAGGGGGACCTATGGCTACACCTTC
V: TRBV3-1
size: .
J: TRBJ1-2
D: TRBD1

CDR3: CASSEASPGNQPQHF
DNA: TGTGCCAGCAGTGAAGCCAGCCCAGGCAATCAGCCCCAGCATTTT
V: TRBV6-1
size: .
J: TRBJ1-5
D: .

CDR3: CASRGQIMNTEAFF
DNA: TGTGCCAGCAGGGGACAGATAATGAACACTGAAGCTTTCTTT
V: TRBV2
size: .
J: TRBJ1-1
D: TRBD1

CDR3: CASSLHGVREEVNTEAFF
DNA: TGTGCCAGCAGTCTGCACGGAGTTAGGGAGGAAGTGAACACTGAAGCTTTCTTT
V: TRBV12-3/TRBV12-4
size: .
J: TRBJ1-1
D: .

CDR3: CASTETGTYNSPLHF
DNA: TGTGCCAGCACTGAGACAGGGACCTATAATTCACCCCTCCACTTT
V: TRBV7-2
size: few
J: TRBJ1-6
D: TRBD1

CDR3: CSARLAGRYTGELFF
DNA: TGCAGTGCTAGACTAGCGGGGCGATACACCGGGGAGCTGTTTTTT
V: TRBV20-1
size: few
J: TRBJ2-2
D: TRBD2

CDR3: CSVDTGLQPTGELFF
DNA: TGCAGCGTGGACACCGGACTTCAACCCACCGGGGAGCTGTTTTTT
V: TRBV29-1
size: .
J: TRBJ2-2
D: .

CDR3: CASRGQGTGYTF
DNA: TGTGCCAGCAGGGGACAGGGGACTGGCTACACCTTC
V: TRBV6-1
size: .
J: TRBJ1-2
D: TRBD1

CDR3: CAITLGQKNTEAFF
DNA: TGTGCCATCACCTTGGGACAGAAAAACACTGAAGCTTTCTTT
V: TRBV10-3
size: .
J: TRBJ1-1
D: TRBD1

CDR3: CASTLKGDYGYTF
DNA: TGTGCCAGCACTTTAAAGGGGGATTATGGCTACACCTTC
V: TRBV6-1
size: few
J: TRBJ1-2
D: .

CDR3: CASSLGGQMNTEAFF
DNA: TGTGCCAGCAGCTTGGGAGGACAGATGAACACTGAAGCTTTCTTT
V: TRBV7-2
size: .
J: TRBJ1-1
D: .

CDR3: CSARNPERPTDTQYF
DNA: TGCAGTGCTAGAAACCCCGAAAGACCCACAGATACGCAGTATTTT
V: TRBV20-1
size: few
J: TRBJ2-3
D: .

CDR3: CASSPDRGRDQPQHF
DNA: TGTGCCAGCTCACCAGACAGGGGGAGAGATCAGCCCCAGCATTTT
V: TRBV18
size: .
J: TRBJ1-5
D: TRBD1

CDR3: CASREVRSGNTIYF
DNA: TGTGCCAGCCGGGAGGTTCGATCTGGAAACACCATATATTTT
V: TRBV6-1
size: .
J: TRBJ1-3
D: .

CDR3: CASSYSLNTEAFF
DNA: TGTGCCAGCAGTTACTCCCTGAACACTGAAGCTTTCTTT
V: TRBV6-5
size: few
J: TRBJ1-1
D: .

CDR3: CSARGFGGSSQPQHF
DNA: TGCAGTGCTAGAGGGTTCGGGGGGTCAAGCCAGCCCCAGCATTTT
V: TRBV20-1
size: few
J: TRBJ1-5
D: .

CDR3: CASSESGRANEQFF
DNA: TGCGCCAGCAGTGAATCCGGGAGGGCCAATGAGCAGTTCTTC
V: TRBV10-1
size: .
J: TRBJ2-1
D: TRBD2

CDR3: CASSKTGLGQPQHF
DNA: TGTGCCAGCAGCAAGACAGGGCTGGGGCAGCCCCAGCATTTT
V: TRBV2
size: few
J: TRBJ1-5
D: TRBD1

CDR3: CASRITRGFDSPLHF
DNA: TGTGCCAGCAGGATAACCAGGGGTTTTGATTCACCCCTCCACTTT
V: TRBV6-1
size: .
J: TRBJ1-6
D: .

CDR3: CASSPRSSYNSPLHF
DNA: TGTGCCAGCAGTCCACGGAGCTCCTATAATTCACCCCTCCACTTT
V: TRBV6-2/TRBV6-3
size: few
J: TRBJ1-6
D: .

CDR3: CASSQPTGKNTIYF
DNA: TGCGCCAGCAGCCAGCCGACAGGGAAAAACACCATATATTTT
V: TRBV4-1
size: few
J: TRBJ1-3
D: TRBD1

CDR3: CASSEAGTGNYGYTF
DNA: TGTGCCAGCAGTGAAGCGGGGACAGGGAACTATGGCTACACCTTC
V: TRBV6-1
size: .
J: TRBJ1-2
D: TRBD1